Given below is one T cell receptor (beta chain) in context. Its antigen is unidentified. The sample originates from a study of cytomegalovirus exposure and HLA in healthy donors. Study-level results: A prior analysis recorded that most TCR beta V segments were productive about 90% or about 30% of the time.

The CDR3 loop spans 17 amino acids. CDR1 is ENHRY, CDR2 SYGVKD, per germline. Losses at the gene ends were 0 bases for V and 4 bases for J; bases not matched to a gene: 11. Researchers ran the PCR with 60 Vbeta and 13 Jbeta primers. Method: immunoSEQ multiplex PCR; TCRdb's copy keeps in-frame clones and lacks some. The table shows 110,000 to 150,000 clones, with around 86% occurring only once. This receptor was obtained from a female donor in good health and CMV-seronegative. Sample: PBMCs. The chain links TRBV10-3 to TRBJ2-5; TRBD2 agrees at 7 bases. CDR3 coding DNA: TGTGCCATCAGTGAGTCTGCTAGCGGAGGAGAGGGAGAGACCCAGTACTTC. Its protein is CAISESASGGEGETQYF.